This TCR beta chain was documented in a study of T cell responses to AZD1222 COVID-19 vaccine. Produced via immunoSEQ multiplex PCR; TCRdb's table is partial and in-frame only. The table shows around 100,000 clones, with more than 85% occurring only once. Unmatched junction bases numbered 9, after V lost 4 bases and J lost 0 bases. Germline V CDR1 and CDR2: SGHRS, YFSETQ. The CDR3 consists of 16 residues. Sequenced material: peripheral blood, taken on day 0 of AZD1222 vaccination. The sequence derives from an adult in good health. The chain links TRBV5-1 to TRBJ1-1; 7 nucleotides align to TRBD1. The CDR3 DNA reads TGCGCCAGCAGCGTGGGACAGACCTCAATGAACACTGAAGCTTTCTTT. This sequence encodes CASSVGQTSMNTEAFF.